A single sample gave rise to the 31 T cell receptor beta chains below, sequenced in a study of T cells in Graves' hyperthyroidism and ophthalmopathy. TCR beta CDR3 sequences were amplified from RNA transcripts. HTBI primers drove first-round RT-PCR of the TCR CDR3. TCRdb itself ran the multiplex PCR reads through MiXCR, one entry per CDR3 protein. The sample carries approximately 710,000 distinct CDR3 sequences, about 18% recorded once. Sequencing was done on a sample of blood. The source of these receptors is a middle-aged man with Graves' hyperthyroidism.

This clonotype was picked up many times. This chain connects TRBV27 to TRBJ2-1; 7 nucleotides align to TRBD2. J lost 8 bases, V lost 5 bases, and 3 bases had no gene match. CDR3 length equals 12 residues. From germline, CDR1 is MNHEY and CDR2 SMNVEV (reference sequence). The CDR3 sequence is CASSLGRDEQFF. The CDR3 bases are TGTGCCAGCAGTCTTGGGAGGGATGAGCAGTTCTTC.

The chain recombines TRBV18 with TRBJ2-1; perhaps TRBD1 as D (5 bases). Germline values: CDR1 KGHSH, CDR2 LQKENI. The V and J ends lost 3 bases and 5 bases respectively, with 14 bases between them. This CDR3 region has 15 residues. The CDR3 protein is CASSPKGISNNEQFF. DNA for the CDR3: TGTGCCAGCTCACCTAAGGGGATTTCGAACAATGAGCAGTTCTTC.

The chain uses TRBV11-2 and TRBJ1-3; a possible D gene is TRBD1 (6 bases). The CDR3 spans 15 residues. Germline CDR1 reads SGHAT; CDR2 reads FQNNGV. V was cut by 5 bases and J by 3 bases, with 14 bases left in between. CDR3: CASSLGGGLGNTIYF. The CDR3 nucleotides are TGTGCCAGCAGCCTAGGCGGGGGCCTTGGAAACACCATATATTTT.

This clonotype was observed at least ten times. The chain has TRBV6-1 and TRBJ2-1; the match to TRBD1 covers 7 bases. Germline trimming cut 6 bases from V and 1 base from J; bases unmatched to any gene: 9. The germline CDR1 and CDR2 sequences are MNHNS and SASEGT. The CDR3 is 16 amino acids. This CDR3 is CASSSATGRSYNEQFF. The CDR3 region has the DNA TGTGCCAGCAGCTCTGCGACAGGGCGGTCCTACAATGAGCAGTTCTTC.

This clonotype came up many times. This sequence joins TRBV11-2 and TRBJ2-1; weak D call: TRBD2 (5 bases). CDR3 length equals 17 residues. Germline loops: CDR1 SGHAT, CDR2 FQNNGV. Trimming took 7 bases from V and 8 from J, leaving 27 bases between them. The CDR3 region is CASTIHRGGLGKDEQFF. CDR3 nucleotides: TGTGCCAGCACCATCCACCGTGGCGGGCTGGGGAAGGATGAGCAGTTCTTC.

This clonotype was picked up many times. The rearrangement links TRBV11-3 to TRBJ1-1; possibly TRBD1 for D (5 bases). V shed 5 bases and J shed 4 bases, with 8 bases lying between them. CDR3 length: 12 residues. Germline-derived CDR1 and CDR2 are SGHNT and YENEEA. This CDR3 reads CASSVGGTEAFF. Here the CDR3 DNA reads TGTGCCAGCAGCGTGGGGGGCACTGAAGCTTTCTTT.

V is TRBV9 and J is TRBJ1-1, with D perhaps matching TRBD1 (5 bases). The CDR3 extends over 13 amino acids. The V gene lost 3 bases and the J gene lost 1 base, with 7 bases spanning the gap. Germline values: CDR1 SGDLS, CDR2 YYNGEE. The CDR3 nucleotides are TGTGCCAGCAGCGGGACAACGAACACTGAAGCTTTCTTT. The encoded protein is CASSGTTNTEAFF.

A few counts support this clonotype. The CDR3 loop is CASSLLAPGRAYEQYF. As DNA, the CDR3 is TGTGCCAGCAGTTTATTGGCCCCCGGGAGGGCCTACGAGCAGTACTTC. The chain recombines TRBV28 with TRBJ2-7; 8 positions match TRBD2. Looked up from germline, CDR1 is MDHEN and CDR2 is SYDVKM. CDR3 length equals 16 residues. The J segment lost 2 bases and the V segment lost 1 base, leaving 7 bases of the junction unmatched.

The V call is TRBV19, the J call TRBJ1-2; no definite D call. The CDR3 runs 13 residues. CDR1 is LNHDA and CDR2 is SQIVND in the germline V gene (reference sequence). Trimming cost V 3 bases and J 8 bases, with 13 bases left between them. CDR3 in DNA: TGTGCCAGTAGTATTACCCAGGCGCGGGGCTACACCTTC. Translation gives CASSITQARGYTF.

Only a few counts were recorded for this clonotype. This chain uses TRBV5-5 with TRBJ2-6; D gene ambiguous. The V gene lost 0 bases and the J gene lost 0 bases, with 10 bases spanning the gap. There are 17 residues in the CDR3. Germline loops: CDR1 SGHKS, CDR2 YYEKEE (reference sequence). Here the CDR3 DNA reads TGTGCCAGCAGCTTGGCGTCAGTGAGCTCTGGGGCCAACGTCCTGACTTTC. It yields the protein CASSLASVSSGANVLTF.

This clonotype was recorded at least ten times. This sequence joins TRBV6-1 and TRBJ2-7, with D hard to call. With 7 bases removed from V and 4 bases from J, the gap between germline ends came to 14 bases. This CDR3 has 13 residues. Germline V gene sequence: CDR1 MNHNS, CDR2 SASEGT. For the CDR3, the DNA is TGTGCCAGCAACAACCGGGCTACGTACGAGCAGTACTTC. Amino acid sequence: CASNNRATYEQYF.

In this sample, this clonotype turned up many times. The chain is built from TRBV6-1 and TRBJ1-2; D unclear. V dropped 5 bases and J dropped 6 bases, with 19 bases sitting between them. This CDR3 is 15 amino acids long. Germline V gene sequence: CDR1 MNHNS, CDR2 SASEGT. Here the CDR3 reads CASSRDVRRVDGYTF. The DNA for the CDR3 is TGTGCCAGCAGTCGCGATGTTCGGAGGGTGGATGGCTACACCTTC.

The rearrangement links TRBV13 to TRBJ2-4; TRBD2 matches 7 bases. There are 16 residues in the CDR3. J gave up 9 bases and V 1 base, and 12 bases lay outside the gene matches. The germline V gene has CDR1 PRHDT and CDR2 FYEKMQ (reference sequence). Here the CDR3 reads CASSLVASGRLRIQYF. As DNA, the CDR3 is TGTGCCAGCAGCTTAGTCGCTAGCGGCCGATTGCGCATTCAGTACTTC.

This clonotype was recorded at least ten times. V gene TRBV28 combines with J gene TRBJ2-2; D is uncertain. CDR1 and CDR2 (germline): MDHEN, SYDVKM. The CDR3 is 20 residues long. The ends were cut back, 3 bases at V and 1 base at J, with 24 bases in the middle. CDR3 coding DNA: TGTGCCAGCAGTTTCTCCCCCCGAGGAGACAAAGAGTTGAACACCGGGGAGCTGTTTTTT. Translating it yields CASSFSPRGDKELNTGELFF.

In this sample, this clonotype turned up a few times. V is TRBV20-1 and J is TRBJ2-4; D may match TRBD1 or TRBD2 (5 bases each). The germline gives CDR1 DFQATT, CDR2 SNEGSKA (reference sequence). CDR3 length: 13 residues. Trimming removed 3 bases from V and 6 bases from J, with 12 bases in between. The CDR3 sequence is CSARGPSPNIQYF. CDR3 DNA: TGCAGTGCTAGGGGACCAAGCCCAAACATTCAGTACTTC.

The rearrangement joins TRBV2 to TRBJ2-7, with TRBD2 identical over 13 bases. CDR1 SNHLY and CDR2 FYNNEI come from the germline V gene. Unmatched junction bases numbered 6, after V lost 5 bases and J lost 11 bases. The CDR3 loop spans 13 amino acids. The CDR3 sequence: CASSSGLAGEEYF. CDR3 sequence (DNA): TGTGCCAGCAGTTCTGGACTAGCGGGAGAGGAGTACTTC.

The V call is TRBV11-2, the J call TRBJ1-2, with a possible D match to TRBD1 (6 bases). V was shortened by 6 bases and J by 4 bases, with 18 bases between the two germline ends. The germline gives CDR1 SGHAT, CDR2 FQNNGV. The CDR3 extends over 15 amino acids. As DNA, the CDR3 is TGTGCCAGCAGAGCGAACAGGGATGTTGGCTATGGCTACACCTTC. Protein sequence: CASRANRDVGYGYTF. Variable domain in full (rest from reference TRBV11-2 and TRBJ1-2): EAGVAQSPRYKIIEKRQSVAFWCNPISGHATLYWYQQILGQGPKLLIQFQNNGVVDDSQLPKDRFSAERLKGVDSTLKIQPAKLEDSAVYLCASRANRDVGYGYTFGSGTRLTVV.

This clonotype was observed a few times. This chain joins TRBV18 and TRBJ2-7, with D possibly matching TRBD1 (6 bases). In germline, CDR1 is KGHSH, CDR2 LQKENI. This CDR3 region has 13 residues. The V end lost 1 base, the J end lost 5 bases, and 9 bases lay between the germline ends. CDR3 in DNA: TGTGCCAGCTCACCACAGCCAGGGGACGAGCAGTACTTC. This codes for CASSPQPGDEQYF.

This clonotype was observed at least ten times. This chain connects TRBV18 to TRBJ2-1; the D gene is possibly TRBD2 (6 bases). Germline V gives CDR1 KGHSH, CDR2 LQKENI. This CDR3 has 16 residues. The germline V and J ends were trimmed by 3 bases and 6 bases, with 18 bases remaining between them. The CDR3 loop is CASSPTLGGSGNEQFF. In DNA form, the CDR3 reads TGTGCCAGCTCACCCACACTTGGGGGGAGTGGCAATGAGCAGTTCTTC.

Remarks on this clonotype: This may arise from a read error, as a much more abundant clone is one base away. In nucleotides, the CDR3 is TGTGCCAGCAGTGAAAACAAGTATAGCAATCAGCCCGAGCATTTT. Amino acid sequence: CASSENKYSNQPEHF. The V gene is TRBV2, the J gene TRBJ1-5; no definite D call. This CDR3 is 15 amino acids long. The germline gives CDR1 SNHLY, CDR2 FYNNEI.

In its sample, this clonotype was seen many times. The CDR3 loop is CASSEARRVRNQPQHF. The CDR3 DNA reads as TGTGCCAGCAGTGAAGCCCGAAGGGTTCGGAATCAGCCCCAGCATTTT. This rearrangement joins TRBV6-1 to TRBJ1-5; D unclear. Germline lookup yields CDR1 MNHNS and CDR2 SASEGT. Trimming cost V 0 bases and J 4 bases, with 13 bases left between them. The CDR3 has 16 amino acids.

This clonotype was seen ten or more times. The genes are TRBV30 and TRBJ1-1, with D unclear. Germline lookup yields CDR1 GTSNPN and CDR2 SVGIG (reference sequence). The CDR3 contains 12 residues. The CDR3 loop reads CVLEVRVTEAFF. Written as DNA, the CDR3 is TGTGTCCTGGAGGTTAGGGTGACTGAAGCTTTCTTT. The variable domain in full, completed from reference TRBV30 and TRBJ1-1, reads SQTIHQWPATLVQPVGSPLSLECTVEGTSNPNLYWYRQAAGRGLQLLFYSVGIGQISSEVPQNLSASRPQDRQFILSSKKLLLSDSGFYLCVLEVRVTEAFFGQGTRLTVV.

The CDR3 coding sequence is TGTGCCAGCAGCTGGGACAGGGGGCAGGAGAACGAGCAGTACTTC. Its protein is CASSWDRGQENEQYF. The V call is TRBV28, the J call TRBJ2-7, with 12 nucleotides matching TRBD1. The CDR3 has 15 residues. Germline lookup yields CDR1 MDHEN and CDR2 SYDVKM. J lost 5 bases, V lost 6 bases, and 8 bases had no gene match.

This sequence joins TRBV5-1 and TRBJ2-1, with D perhaps matching TRBD2 (6 bases). The CDR3 runs to 14 residues. V was cut by 0 bases and J by 9 bases, with 13 bases left in between. Germline V CDR1 and CDR2: SGHRS, YFSETQ. This chain's CDR3 is CASSLVSGSPEQFF. CDR3 sequence (DNA): TGCGCCAGCAGCTTGGTTAGCGGCTCGCCTGAGCAGTTCTTC.

In this sample, this clonotype turned up a few times. This sequence joins TRBV27 and TRBJ2-1; 7 bases match TRBD1. The CDR3 covers 15 residues. V trimming: 10 bases; J trimming: 4 bases; junction bases outside the gene matches: 13. From germline, CDR1 is MNHEY and CDR2 SMNVEV (reference sequence). The CDR3 nucleotides read TGTGCCACTCTCGACCGGGACAGCCCATACAATGAGCAGTTCTTC. Protein: CATLDRDSPYNEQFF.

The V and J genes are TRBV24-1 and TRBJ1-1; D may be TRBD1 (6 bases). This CDR3 has 12 residues. Germline lookup yields CDR1 KGHDR and CDR2 SFDVKD. Trimming stripped 4 bases from V and 9 bases from J, with 11 bases between. CDR3 sequence (DNA): TGTGCCACCAGTGACCAAGACAGGCAAGCTTTCTTT. Its translation: CATSDQDRQAFF.

This clonotype was found a few times. This sequence joins TRBV5-4 and TRBJ1-3, with 7 nucleotides matching TRBD1. CDR3 length equals 14 residues. Trimming at V came to 4 bases and at J to 1 base, leaving 2 bases not matched to a gene. Looked up from germline, CDR1 is SGHNT and CDR2 is YYREEE (reference sequence). In DNA, the CDR3 is TGTGCCAGCAGCCCGGGACAGTCTGGAAACACCATATATTTT. This codes for CASSPGQSGNTIYF.

This chain links TRBV7-2 with TRBJ1-2; TRBD1 is a possible D gene (6 bases). The CDR3 sequence is 14 residues long. CDR1 and CDR2 (germline): SGHTA, FQGNSA. V was trimmed by 1 base and J by 8 bases, leaving 14 bases between them. CDR3 DNA sequence: TGTGCCAGCAGCTTAGAGCCGATTCAGGGGGGCTACACCTTC. Protein sequence: CASSLEPIQGGYTF.

The chain recombines TRBV6-4 with TRBJ2-2, with D perhaps matching TRBD1 (5 bases). Germline assignment: CDR1 MRHNA and CDR2 SNTAGT. V dropped 8 bases and J dropped 2 bases, with 12 bases sitting between them. CDR3 size: 14 residues. The CDR3 here is CASGKQENTGELFF. As DNA, the CDR3 is TGTGCCAGCGGGAAACAGGAAAACACCGGGGAGCTGTTTTTT.

At least ten counts were recorded for this clonotype. The chain combines TRBV11-2 with TRBJ2-1, with TRBD2 identical over 7 bases. Germline CDR1 SGHAT, CDR2 FQNNGV. This CDR3 has 16 residues. The V segment lost 0 bases and the J segment 7 bases; nucleotides outside the gene matches: 9. CDR3 amino acids: CASSLDFGLAENEQFF. Here the CDR3 DNA reads TGTGCCAGCAGCTTAGATTTCGGTCTAGCGGAGAATGAGCAGTTCTTC.

This clonotype has just one count. The rearrangement joins TRBV20-1 to TRBJ1-5; no clear D gene. Germline V CDR1 and CDR2: DFQATT, SNEGSKA (reference sequence). The CDR3 totals 14 residues. Between the trimmed V and J ends, which lost 1 base and 6 bases, there was a span of 13 bases. This chain's CDR3 is CSARGQVPGQPQHF. CDR3 nucleotide sequence: TGCAGTGCTAGAGGTCAGGTTCCTGGTCAGCCCCAGCATTTT.